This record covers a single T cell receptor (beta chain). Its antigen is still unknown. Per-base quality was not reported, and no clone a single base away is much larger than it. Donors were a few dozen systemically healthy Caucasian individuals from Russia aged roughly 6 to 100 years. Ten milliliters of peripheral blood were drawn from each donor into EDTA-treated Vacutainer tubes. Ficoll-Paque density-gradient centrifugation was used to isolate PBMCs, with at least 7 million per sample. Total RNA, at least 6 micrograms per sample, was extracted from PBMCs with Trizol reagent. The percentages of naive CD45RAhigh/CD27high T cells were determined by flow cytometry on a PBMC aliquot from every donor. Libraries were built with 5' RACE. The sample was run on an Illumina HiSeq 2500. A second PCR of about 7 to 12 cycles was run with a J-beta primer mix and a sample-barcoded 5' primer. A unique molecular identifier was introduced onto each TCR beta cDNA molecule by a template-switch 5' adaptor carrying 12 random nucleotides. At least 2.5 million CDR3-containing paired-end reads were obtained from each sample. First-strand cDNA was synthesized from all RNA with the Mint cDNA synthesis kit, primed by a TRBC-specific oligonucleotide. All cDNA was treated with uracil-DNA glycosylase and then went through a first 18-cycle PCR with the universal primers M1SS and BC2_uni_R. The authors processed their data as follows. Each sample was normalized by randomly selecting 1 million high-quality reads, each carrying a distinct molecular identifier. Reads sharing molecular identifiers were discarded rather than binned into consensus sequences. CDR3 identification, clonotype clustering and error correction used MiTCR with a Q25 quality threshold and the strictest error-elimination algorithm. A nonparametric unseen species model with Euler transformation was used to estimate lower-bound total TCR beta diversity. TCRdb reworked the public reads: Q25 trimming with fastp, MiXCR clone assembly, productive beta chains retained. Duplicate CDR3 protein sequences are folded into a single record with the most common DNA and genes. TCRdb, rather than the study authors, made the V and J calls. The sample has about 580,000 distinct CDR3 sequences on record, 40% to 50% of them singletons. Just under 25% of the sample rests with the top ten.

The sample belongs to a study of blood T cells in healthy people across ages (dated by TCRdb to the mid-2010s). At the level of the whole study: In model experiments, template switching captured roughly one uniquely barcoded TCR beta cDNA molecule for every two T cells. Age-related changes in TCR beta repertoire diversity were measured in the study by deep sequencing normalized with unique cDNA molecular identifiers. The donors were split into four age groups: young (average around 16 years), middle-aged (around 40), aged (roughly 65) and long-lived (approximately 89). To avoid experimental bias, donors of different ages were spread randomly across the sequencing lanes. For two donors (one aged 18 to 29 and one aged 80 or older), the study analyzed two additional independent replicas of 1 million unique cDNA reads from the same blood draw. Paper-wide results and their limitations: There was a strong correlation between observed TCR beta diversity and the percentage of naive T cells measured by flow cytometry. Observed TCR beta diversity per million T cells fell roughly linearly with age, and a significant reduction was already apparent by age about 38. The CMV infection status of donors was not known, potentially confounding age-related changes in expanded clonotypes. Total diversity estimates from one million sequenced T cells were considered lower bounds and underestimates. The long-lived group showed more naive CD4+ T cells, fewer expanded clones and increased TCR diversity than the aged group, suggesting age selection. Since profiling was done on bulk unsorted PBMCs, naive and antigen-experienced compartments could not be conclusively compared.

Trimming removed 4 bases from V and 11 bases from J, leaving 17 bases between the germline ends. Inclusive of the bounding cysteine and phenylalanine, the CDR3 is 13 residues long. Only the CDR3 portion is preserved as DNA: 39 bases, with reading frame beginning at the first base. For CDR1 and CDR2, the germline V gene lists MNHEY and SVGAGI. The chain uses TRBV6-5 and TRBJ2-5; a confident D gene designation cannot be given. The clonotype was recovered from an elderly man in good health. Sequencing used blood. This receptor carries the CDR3 CASSFWPNYGQYF. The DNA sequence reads TGTGCCAGCAGTTTCTGGCCAAACTACGGGCAGTACTTC.